This T cell receptor (beta chain) is from a study of CD8+ T cells in alopecia areata. Study-level results: Scalp samples also yield sequences of resident alphabeta T cells from normal skin. Lesional scalp, especially alopecia totalis/universalis, showed higher clonality than normal scalp.

Researchers picked out CD4+ and CD8+ T cells from PBMCs by sorting. CDR3 length: 14 residues. The germline V gene has CDR1 SGDLS and CDR2 YYNGEE. V dropped 3 bases and J dropped 8; count of bases not matched to a gene: 8. Sequencing templates came from extracted RNA that was reverse transcribed into cDNA. Assay: immunoSEQ multiplex PCR; the TCRdb copy retains only in-frame clones and omits some. The data show some 150,000 clones, more than 55% seen once. This clone was detected only once. No antigen is known for it. The chain employs TRBV9 and TRBJ1-5; TRBD1 aligns across 7 bases. Input material: CD8+ T cells sorted from blood. The receptor's source is a human donor in good health. CDR3 in DNA: TGTGCCAGCAGCGCGGGACAGTCAATGGAGCCCCAGCATTTT. Protein: CASSAGQSMEPQHF. The whole variable domain, filled in from reference TRBV9 and TRBJ1-5, reads DSGVTQTPKHLITATGQRVTLRCSPRSGDLSVYWYQQSLDQGLQFLIQYYNGEERAKGNILERFSAQQFPDLHSELNLSSLELGDSALYFCASSAGQSMEPQHFGDGTRLSIL.